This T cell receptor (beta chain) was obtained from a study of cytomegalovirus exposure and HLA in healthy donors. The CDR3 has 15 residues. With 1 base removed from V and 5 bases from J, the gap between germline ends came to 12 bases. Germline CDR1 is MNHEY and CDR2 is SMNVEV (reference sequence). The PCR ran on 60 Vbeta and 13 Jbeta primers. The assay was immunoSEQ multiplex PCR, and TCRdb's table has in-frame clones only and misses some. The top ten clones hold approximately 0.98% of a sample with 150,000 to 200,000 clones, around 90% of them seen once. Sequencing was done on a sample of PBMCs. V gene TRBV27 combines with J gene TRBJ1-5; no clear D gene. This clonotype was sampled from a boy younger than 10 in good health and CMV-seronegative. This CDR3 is CASSLWAGNHQPQHF. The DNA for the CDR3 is TGTGCCAGCAGTTTATGGGCAGGAAATCATCAGCCCCAGCATTTT.